This TCR beta chain was captured by sequencing in a study of blood T cells in healthy people across ages. Alongside a J-beta primer mix, a sample-barcoded 5' primer served in a second PCR lasting about 7 to 11 cycles. Every sample gave at least 2.5 million paired-end reads containing CDR3. In TCRdb, the 5' RACE reads were re-called with MiXCR into one record per CDR3 protein. This sample has 700,000 to 800,000 distinct CDR3 sequences, with 40% to 45% found just once. About this clonotype: The antigen is undetermined.

The V segment lost 4 bases and the J segment 4 bases; nucleotides outside the gene matches: 8. CDR1 is MNHEY, CDR2 SMNVEV, per germline (reference sequence). The CDR3 covers 17 residues. Points from the study as a whole: Unsorted PBMCs blocked a conclusive comparison of naive and antigen-experienced cells. Per million T cells, the diversity of TCR beta decreased roughly linearly as age advanced. More naive CD4+ cells and higher diversity marked long-lived donors relative to aged donors.

The clonotype comes from a woman between 55 and 75 years old in good health. This sequence joins TRBV27 and TRBJ2-3; 13 nucleotides align to TRBD2. Sequencing was done on a sample of blood. The CDR3 bases are TGTGCCAGCAGTTCGTTCACTAGCGGGAGGGGCGCAGATACGCAGTATTTT. This encodes CASSSFTSGRGADTQYF.